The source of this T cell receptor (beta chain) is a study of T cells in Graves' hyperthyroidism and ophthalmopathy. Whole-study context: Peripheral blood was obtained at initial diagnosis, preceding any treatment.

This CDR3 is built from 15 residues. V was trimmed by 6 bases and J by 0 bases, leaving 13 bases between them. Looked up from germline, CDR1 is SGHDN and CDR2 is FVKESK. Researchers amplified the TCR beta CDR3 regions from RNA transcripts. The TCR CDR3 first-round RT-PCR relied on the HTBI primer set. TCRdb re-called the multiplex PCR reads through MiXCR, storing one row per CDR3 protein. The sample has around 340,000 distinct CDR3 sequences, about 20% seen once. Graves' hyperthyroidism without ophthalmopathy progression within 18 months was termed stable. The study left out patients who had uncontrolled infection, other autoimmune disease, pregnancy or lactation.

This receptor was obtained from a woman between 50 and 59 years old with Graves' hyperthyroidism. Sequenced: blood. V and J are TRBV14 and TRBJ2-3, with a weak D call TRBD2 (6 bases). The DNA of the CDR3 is TGTGCCAGCAGGGAGAGCGGGTACAGCACAGATACGCAGTATTTT. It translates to CASRESGYSTDTQYF.